These 11 T cell receptor beta chains originate from one sample sequenced in a study of cytomegalovirus exposure and HLA in healthy donors. The table came from immunoSEQ multiplex PCR; TCRdb's copy has only in-frame clones and leaves some out. The sample consists of some 230,000 clones, just over 90% of them appearing once. The sequenced material came from PBMCs. These receptors all stem from a woman under 30 in good health and CMV-seronegative.

The chain combines TRBV4-1 with TRBJ2-5; TRBD1 agrees at 8 bases. Germline V CDR1 and CDR2: MGHRA, YSYEKL. The V gene end was trimmed by 3 bases and the J gene end by 4 bases; junction bases not matched to a gene: 10. The CDR3 is 16 amino acids. The CDR3 DNA sequence: TGCGCCAGCAGCCAGCAGGGGGCGTTGATCGGAGAGACCCAGTACTTC. This sequence encodes CASSQQGALIGETQYF.

The chain uses TRBV28 and TRBJ1-2, with a weak D call TRBD1 (6 bases). Trimming cost V 2 bases and J 0 bases, with 7 bases left between them. Germline-derived CDR1 and CDR2 are MDHEN and SYDVKM. The CDR3 length is 14 residues. CDR3 in DNA: TGTGCCAGCAGTTTAAAGGGGGCTAACTATGGCTACACCTTC. The encoded protein is CASSLKGANYGYTF.

This chain links TRBV10-3 with TRBJ2-3; 9 bases are a match to TRBD2. CDR3 size: 16 residues. J gave up 1 base and V 5 bases, and 7 bases lay outside the gene matches. The germline V gene has CDR1 ENHRY and CDR2 SYGVKD. The CDR3 nucleotides are TGTGCCATCAGTATAAGAGCGGGAGGAGGCACAGATACGCAGTATTTT. Encoded protein: CAISIRAGGGTDTQYF.

This chain links TRBV27 with TRBJ2-2, with D possibly TRBD2 on 6 matching bases. The CDR3 runs 16 residues. Per germline, CDR1 MNHEY and CDR2 SMNVEV (reference sequence). The V end was cut by 5 bases, the J end by 0 bases, with 13 bases between. CDR3 region: CASSPIAATNTGELFF. The DNA of the CDR3 is TGTGCCAGCAGTCCTATAGCGGCTACGAACACCGGGGAGCTGTTTTTT.

The chain joins TRBV6-1 to TRBJ1-3; weak D call: TRBD1 (5 bases). This CDR3 contains 15 residues. Trimming took off 3 bases at V and 4 bases at J, with 13 bases between the two ends. The V gene's germline CDR1 is MNHNS and CDR2 SASEGT. CDR3 coding DNA: TGTGCCAGCAGTGAGGTCAGGGTATCCGGAAACACCATATATTTT. Its translation is CASSEVRVSGNTIYF.

J is TRBJ1-4 and V is TRBV30; no clear D. Germline V lookup: CDR1 GTSNPN, CDR2 SVGIG (reference sequence). The V and J ends lost 5 bases and 0 bases respectively, with 7 bases between them. This CDR3 is 13 amino acids long. The CDR3 spells CAWAYSTNEKLFF. In nucleotides, the CDR3 is TGTGCCTGGGCTTACTCAACTAATGAAAAACTGTTTTTT.

The chain couples TRBV5-6 to TRBJ2-7, with 13 bases matching TRBD2. J gave up 5 bases and V 4 bases, and 6 bases lay outside the gene matches. The germline CDR1 and CDR2 sequences are SGHDT and YYEEEE. This CDR3 region has 15 residues. CDR3 nucleotide sequence: TGTGCCAGCAGCACGACTAGCGGGAGGAGGAACGAGCAGTACTTC. It encodes CASSTTSGRRNEQYF.

V is TRBV5-4 and J is TRBJ2-7; 8 bases agree with TRBD1. V trimming: 4 bases; J trimming: 5 bases; junction bases outside the gene matches: 11. CDR1 SGHNT and CDR2 YYREEE come from the germline V gene (reference sequence). The CDR3 has 15 residues. CDR3 sequence: CASSRAGTGLNEQYF. The CDR3 DNA sequence: TGTGCCAGCAGCCGGGCGGGGACAGGTCTTAACGAGCAGTACTTC. Full variable domain (missing parts from reference TRBV5-4 and TRBJ2-7): ETGVTQSPTHLIKTRGQQVTLRCSSQSGHNTVSWYQQALGQGPQFIFQYYREEENGRGNFPPRFSGLQFPNYSSELNVNALELDDSALYLCASSRAGTGLNEQYFGPGTRLTVT.

The genes are TRBV9 and TRBJ2-5, with D perhaps TRBD1 (6 bases). CDR3 length equals 14 residues. V shed 4 bases and J shed 5 bases, with 15 bases lying between them. Germline V lookup: CDR1 SGDLS, CDR2 YYNGEE. The CDR3 spells CASSPGRGWETQYF. CDR3 nucleotides: TGTGCCAGCAGCCCAGGCAGGGGTTGGGAGACCCAGTACTTC.

The genes are TRBV18 and TRBJ2-7; 14 nucleotides line up with TRBD2. CDR3 length equals 19 residues. Trimming took 3 bases from V and 2 from J; bases not matched to a gene: 12. Germline CDR1 reads KGHSH; CDR2 reads LQKENI. DNA for the CDR3: TGTGCCAGCTCACCGGCAGGGACTAGCGGGAGTCTTGGGGCCTACGAGCAGTACTTC. As protein: CASSPAGTSGSLGAYEQYF.

The rearrangement links TRBV27 to TRBJ2-3; maybe TRBD1 (6 bases). Trimming pared 5 bases from V and 5 bases from J, leaving 14 bases between. Germline assignment: CDR1 MNHEY and CDR2 SMNVEV (reference sequence). The CDR3 totals 14 residues. As DNA, the CDR3 is TGTGCCAGCAGTCTAGGACAGCCTCTAGATACGCAGTATTTT. Translating gives CASSLGQPLDTQYF.